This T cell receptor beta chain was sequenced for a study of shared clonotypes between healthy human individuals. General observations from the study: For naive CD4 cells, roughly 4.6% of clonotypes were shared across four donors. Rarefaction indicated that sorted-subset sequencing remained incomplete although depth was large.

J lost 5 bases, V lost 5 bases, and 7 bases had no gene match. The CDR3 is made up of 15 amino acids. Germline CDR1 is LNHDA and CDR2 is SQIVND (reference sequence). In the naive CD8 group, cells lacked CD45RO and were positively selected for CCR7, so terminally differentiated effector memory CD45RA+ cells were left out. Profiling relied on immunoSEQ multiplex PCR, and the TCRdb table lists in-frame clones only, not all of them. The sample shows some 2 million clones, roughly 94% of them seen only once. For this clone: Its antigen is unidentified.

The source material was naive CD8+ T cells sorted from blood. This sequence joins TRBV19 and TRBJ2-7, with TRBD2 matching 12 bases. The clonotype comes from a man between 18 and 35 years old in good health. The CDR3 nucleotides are TGTGCCAGTAGTTCCCTAGCGGGGGGGCAGGACGAGCAGTACTTC. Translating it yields CASSSLAGGQDEQYF.